The 18 T cell receptor beta chains listed next were all sequenced from one sample in a study of cytomegalovirus exposure and HLA in healthy donors. TCRdb's copy holds only in-frame clones and misses some; the assay was immunoSEQ multiplex PCR. The sample has approximately 140,000 clones; around 88% are singletons. Sequenced sample: PBMCs. Receptors originate from a woman between 18 and 29 years old in good health and CMV-seropositive.

The genes are TRBV7-2 and TRBJ2-1; TRBD2 matches at 9 bases. Germline CDR1 is SGHTA and CDR2 is FQGNSA. This CDR3 comprises 15 residues. After removal of 1 base from V and 7 bases from J, the junction contained 5 bases not matched to a gene. CDR3 sequence: CASSLVRLAGNEQFF. CDR3 DNA sequence: TGTGCCAGCAGCTTAGTTCGCCTAGCGGGGAATGAGCAGTTCTTC.

The V call is TRBV5-6, the J call TRBJ1-4; D ambiguous. From germline, CDR1 is SGHDT and CDR2 YYEEEE. V was clipped by 2 bases and J by 5 bases, with 13 bases between them. The CDR3 consists of 15 residues. Here the CDR3 reads CASSFRRDYNEKLFF. In DNA, the CDR3 is TGTGCCAGCAGCTTTAGGAGGGATTACAATGAAAAACTGTTTTTT.

V is TRBV6-5 and J is TRBJ2-7; no firm D call. The CDR3 totals 14 residues. The germline gives CDR1 MNHEY, CDR2 SVGAGI. V was clipped by 5 bases and J by 1 base, with 12 bases between them. The CDR3 here is CASSLTPFSYEQYF. In DNA, the CDR3 is TGTGCCAGCAGTCTTACACCTTTTTCCTACGAGCAGTACTTC.

The V call is TRBV19, the J call TRBJ2-7, with 9 nucleotides matching TRBD1. CDR3 size: 14 residues. Trimming removed 4 bases from V and 3 bases from J; junction bases left unmatched: 4. The germline gives CDR1 LNHDA, CDR2 SQIVND (reference sequence). The CDR3 DNA reads TGTGCCAGTAGTACCGCGGGACAGGGCTACGAGCAGTACTTC. Amino acid sequence: CASSTAGQGYEQYF.

This chain uses TRBV6-1 with TRBJ1-1, with D uncertain. Germline lookup yields CDR1 MNHNS and CDR2 SASEGT. The CDR3 consists of 10 residues. V was trimmed by 2 bases and J by 11 bases, leaving 6 bases between them. CDR3: CASSETGAFF. The CDR3 region has the DNA TGTGCCAGCAGTGAAACCGGGGCTTTCTTT.

The chain uses TRBV6-1 and TRBJ1-1; no firm D call. Germline CDR1 is MNHNS and CDR2 is SASEGT. V was pared by 7 bases and J by 7 bases, with 13 bases between. The CDR3 runs 12 residues. CDR3 residues: CASNRDHIEAFF. Written as DNA, the CDR3 is TGTGCCAGCAACAGAGATCATATTGAAGCTTTCTTT.

This clone was detected only a few times. The J gene is TRBJ1-6, the V gene TRBV15; D remains unclear. Trimming took 1 base from V and 3 from J, leaving 7 bases between them. Germline lookup yields CDR1 LNHNV and CDR2 YYDKDF (reference sequence). This CDR3 spans 15 amino acids. The DNA for the CDR3 is TGTGCCACCAGCAGAGCCATCATCTATAATTCACCCCTCCACTTT. Its translation: CATSRAIIYNSPLHF.

V and J are TRBV6-1 and TRBJ2-2; 11 bases are a match to TRBD1. The germline V gene has CDR1 MNHNS and CDR2 SASEGT. The CDR3 totals 15 residues. J gave up 4 bases and V 8 bases, and 6 bases lay outside the gene matches. The CDR3 sequence: CASGTGGYGTGELFF. The CDR3 nucleotides are TGTGCCAGCGGGACAGGGGGATACGGCACCGGGGAGCTGTTTTTT.

The J gene is TRBJ2-7, the V gene TRBV27; tentatively, D is TRBD1 (6 bases). The ends were cut back, 5 bases at V and 2 bases at J, with 10 bases in the middle. Looked up from germline, CDR1 is MNHEY and CDR2 is SMNVEV (reference sequence). This CDR3 has 13 residues. CDR3 nucleotide sequence: TGTGCCAGCAGTGGCAGGGGTACCTACGAGCAGTACTTC. It yields the protein CASSGRGTYEQYF.

This clone was counted only a few times. The chain couples TRBV6-1 to TRBJ1-5; D possibly corresponds to TRBD1 (6 bases). The CDR3 length is 13 residues. Looked up from germline, CDR1 is MNHNS and CDR2 is SASEGT. V was shortened by 11 bases and J by 0 bases, with 11 bases between the two germline ends. The CDR3 loop is CAVQGYSNQPQHF. The CDR3 DNA follows: TGTGCCGTACAGGGTTATAGCAATCAGCCCCAGCATTTT.

This chain connects TRBV18 to TRBJ2-5; tentative D call: TRBD1 (6 bases). CDR3 length: 13 residues. The V end lost 4 bases, the J end lost 2 bases, and 8 bases lay between the germline ends. Germline V gene data show CDR1 as KGHSH and CDR2 as LQKENI. Here the CDR3 reads CASSRTVQETQYF. As DNA, the CDR3 is TGTGCCAGCTCACGGACAGTTCAAGAGACCCAGTACTTC.

V gene TRBV2 combines with J gene TRBJ2-6, with D tentatively TRBD1 (6 bases). Trimming shortened V by 7 bases and J by 2 bases, and 12 bases separated the two germline ends. This CDR3 spans 15 amino acids. In germline, CDR1 is SNHLY, CDR2 FYNNEI. In nucleotides, the CDR3 is TGTGCCAGCACCGCAGGGGCACCTGGGGCCAACGTCCTGACTTTC. Translating gives CASTAGAPGANVLTF.

The chain combines TRBV9 with TRBJ2-2; D remains unclear. CDR1 and CDR2 (germline): SGDLS, YYNGEE. The CDR3 extends over 14 amino acids. The V and J ends lost 3 bases and 3 bases respectively, with 9 bases between them. The CDR3, as DNA: TGTGCCAGCAGCGGTGCGGTCCACACCGGGGAGCTGTTTTTT. The encoded protein is CASSGAVHTGELFF.

The chain has TRBV18 and TRBJ1-1; 8 positions match TRBD1. Per the germline V gene, CDR1 is KGHSH and CDR2 is LQKENI. Trimming took 3 bases from V and 3 from J; bases not matched to a gene: 3. This CDR3 has 14 residues. The CDR3 region is CASSPRGQDTEAFF. CDR3 DNA: TGTGCCAGCTCACCTAGGGGACAGGACACTGAAGCTTTCTTT. Full variable domain (remainder filled in from reference TRBV18 and TRBJ1-1): NAGVMQNPRHLVRRRGQEARLRCSPMKGHSHVYWYRQLPEEGLKFMVYLQKENIIDESGMPKERFSAEFPKEGPSILRIQQVVRGDSAAYFCASSPRGQDTEAFFGQGTRLTVV.

V usage is TRBV2 and J usage is TRBJ1-2; no definite D call. Looked up from germline, CDR1 is SNHLY and CDR2 is FYNNEI. V gave up 7 bases and J gave up 4 bases, with 16 bases separating them. The CDR3 consists of 14 residues. CDR3 coding DNA: TGTGCCAGCAAAGGTCTGGTTTCGGGCTATGGCTACACCTTC. This sequence encodes CASKGLVSGYGYTF.

This chain uses TRBV11-2 with TRBJ2-7, with 10 bases that match TRBD2. CDR3 size: 15 residues. J was trimmed by 3 bases and V by 6 bases; bases with no gene match: 8. Germline V lookup: CDR1 SGHAT, CDR2 FQNNGV. The DNA of the CDR3 is TGTGCCAGCAGTCTATCTAGCGGGGGTGACTACGAGCAGTACTTC. Protein: CASSLSSGGDYEQYF.

The V gene is TRBV4-2, the J gene TRBJ2-1; TRBD2 matches at 13 bases. The CDR3 runs 16 residues. Looked up from germline, CDR1 is LGHNA and CDR2 is YNFKEQ. J gave up 7 bases and V 4 bases, and 7 bases lay outside the gene matches. The CDR3, as DNA: TGTGCCAGCAGCCGTCTCGGGACTAGCGGGAAAAATGAGCAGTTCTTC. Translation: CASSRLGTSGKNEQFF.

This chain uses TRBV5-5 with TRBJ1-2; 10 bases line up with TRBD1. CDR3 length: 14 residues. CDR1 and CDR2 (germline): SGHKS, YYEKEE (reference sequence). After removal of 4 bases from V and 5 bases from J, the junction contained 5 bases not matched to a gene. Here the CDR3 reads CASSAGTGAYGYTF. CDR3 DNA sequence: TGTGCCAGCAGCGCAGGGACAGGGGCATATGGCTACACCTTC.